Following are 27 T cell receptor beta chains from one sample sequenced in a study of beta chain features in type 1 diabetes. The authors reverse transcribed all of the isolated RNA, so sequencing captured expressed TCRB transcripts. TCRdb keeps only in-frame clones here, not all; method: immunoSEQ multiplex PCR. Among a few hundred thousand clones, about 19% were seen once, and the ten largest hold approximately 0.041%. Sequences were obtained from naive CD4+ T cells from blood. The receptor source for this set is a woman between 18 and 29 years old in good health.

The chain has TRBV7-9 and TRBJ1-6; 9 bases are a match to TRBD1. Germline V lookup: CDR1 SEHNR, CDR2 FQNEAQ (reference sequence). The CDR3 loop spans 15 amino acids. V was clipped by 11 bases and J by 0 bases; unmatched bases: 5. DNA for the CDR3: TGTGCCCTGAGGACAGGGGACTCCTATAATTCACCCCTCCACTTT. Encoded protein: CALRTGDSYNSPLHF.

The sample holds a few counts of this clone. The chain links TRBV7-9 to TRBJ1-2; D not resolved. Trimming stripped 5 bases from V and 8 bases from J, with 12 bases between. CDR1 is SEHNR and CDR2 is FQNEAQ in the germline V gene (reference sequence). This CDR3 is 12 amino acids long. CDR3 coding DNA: TGTGCCAGCAGCCCGGGGTCTTGGGGCTACACCTTC. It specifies CASSPGSWGYTF.

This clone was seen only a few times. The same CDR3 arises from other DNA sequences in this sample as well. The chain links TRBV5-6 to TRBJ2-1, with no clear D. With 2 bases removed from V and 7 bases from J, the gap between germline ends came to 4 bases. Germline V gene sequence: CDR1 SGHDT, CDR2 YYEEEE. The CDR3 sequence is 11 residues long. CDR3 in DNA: TGTGCCAGCAGCTTATCGAATGAGCAGTTCTTC. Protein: CASSLSNEQFF.

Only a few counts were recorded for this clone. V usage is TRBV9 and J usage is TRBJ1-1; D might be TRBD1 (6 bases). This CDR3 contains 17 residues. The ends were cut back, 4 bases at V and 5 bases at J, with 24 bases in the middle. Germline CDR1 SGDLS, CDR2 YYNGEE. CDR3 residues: CASSPPRTPFQGTEAFF. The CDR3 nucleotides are TGTGCCAGCAGCCCCCCTCGCACTCCCTTTCAGGGGACTGAAGCTTTCTTT.

The CDR3 loop reads CASSELGLAGGDEQFF. In nucleotides, the CDR3 is TGTGCCAGCAGCGAATTGGGACTAGCCGGGGGCGATGAGCAGTTCTTC. V and J are TRBV11-2 and TRBJ2-1; TRBD2 agrees at 9 bases. The CDR3 sequence is 16 residues long. The junction had 13 bases not matched to a gene; V was cut back by 5 bases and J by 8 bases. Per the germline V gene, CDR1 is SGHAT and CDR2 is FQNNGV.

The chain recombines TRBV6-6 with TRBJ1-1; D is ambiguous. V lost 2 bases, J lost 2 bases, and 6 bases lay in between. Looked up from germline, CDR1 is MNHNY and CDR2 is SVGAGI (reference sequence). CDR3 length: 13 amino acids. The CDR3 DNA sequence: TGTGCCAGCAGTTACCAGTTAAACACTGAAGCTTTCTTT. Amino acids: CASSYQLNTEAFF.

CDR3 nucleotides: TGTGCCAGTAGGACAGGGGAGCGTGAGCAGTTCTTC. It translates to CASRTGEREQFF. The V call is TRBV19, the J call TRBJ2-1; 8 bases are shared with TRBD1. The CDR3 runs to 12 residues. The ends lost 6 bases at V and 9 bases at J; junction bases unmatched: 4. Germline V CDR1 and CDR2: LNHDA, SQIVND (reference sequence).

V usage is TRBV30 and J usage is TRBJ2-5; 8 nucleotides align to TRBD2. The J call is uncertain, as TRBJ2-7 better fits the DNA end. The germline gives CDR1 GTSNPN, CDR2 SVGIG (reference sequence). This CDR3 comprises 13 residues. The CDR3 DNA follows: TGTGCCTGGAGTGCGGGGGGGATGAACGAGCAGTACTTC. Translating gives CAWSAGGMNEQYF.

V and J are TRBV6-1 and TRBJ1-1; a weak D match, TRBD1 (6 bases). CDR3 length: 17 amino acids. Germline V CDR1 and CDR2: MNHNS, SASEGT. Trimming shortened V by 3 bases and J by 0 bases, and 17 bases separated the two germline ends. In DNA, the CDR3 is TGTGCCAGCAGTGATAATCTATACAGGGACCTGAACACTGAAGCTTTCTTT. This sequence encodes CASSDNLYRDLNTEAFF.

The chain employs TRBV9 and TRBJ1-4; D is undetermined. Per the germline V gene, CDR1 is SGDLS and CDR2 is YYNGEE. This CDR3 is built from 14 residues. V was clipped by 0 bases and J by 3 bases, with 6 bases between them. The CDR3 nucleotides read TGTGCCAGCAGCGTAGCGGGGTCTAATGAAAAACTGTTTTTT. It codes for CASSVAGSNEKLFF.

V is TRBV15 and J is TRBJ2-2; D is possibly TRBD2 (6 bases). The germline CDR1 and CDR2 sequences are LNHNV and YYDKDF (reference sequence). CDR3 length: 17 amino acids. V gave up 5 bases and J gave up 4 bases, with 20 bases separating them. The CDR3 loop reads CATSFRGSSGPTGELFF. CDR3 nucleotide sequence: TGTGCCACCAGCTTCCGAGGGAGTAGCGGACCCACCGGGGAGCTGTTTTTT.

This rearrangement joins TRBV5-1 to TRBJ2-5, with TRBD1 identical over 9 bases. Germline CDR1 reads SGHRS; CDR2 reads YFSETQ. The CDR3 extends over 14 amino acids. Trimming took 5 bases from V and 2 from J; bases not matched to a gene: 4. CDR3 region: CASRTGGPQETQYF. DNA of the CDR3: TGCGCCAGCAGGACAGGGGGGCCTCAAGAGACCCAGTACTTC.

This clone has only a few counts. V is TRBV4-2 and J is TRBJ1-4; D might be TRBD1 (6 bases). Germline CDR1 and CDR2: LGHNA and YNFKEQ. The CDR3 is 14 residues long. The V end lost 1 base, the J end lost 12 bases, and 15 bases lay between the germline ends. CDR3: CASSQAEQGGELFF. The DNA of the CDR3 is TGTGCCAGCAGCCAAGCCGAACAGGGCGGAGAACTGTTTTTT.

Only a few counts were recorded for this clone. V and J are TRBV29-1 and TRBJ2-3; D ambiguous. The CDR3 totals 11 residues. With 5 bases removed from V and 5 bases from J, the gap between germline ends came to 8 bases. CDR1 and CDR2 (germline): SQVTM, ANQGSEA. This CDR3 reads CSVSPGDTQYF. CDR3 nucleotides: TGCAGCGTTTCACCGGGAGATACGCAGTATTTT.

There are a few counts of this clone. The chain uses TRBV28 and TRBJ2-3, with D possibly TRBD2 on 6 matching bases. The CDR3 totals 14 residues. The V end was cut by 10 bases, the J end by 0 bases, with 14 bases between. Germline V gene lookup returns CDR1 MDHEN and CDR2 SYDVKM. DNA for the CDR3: TGTGCCACCACGGAGGGGACCAGCACAGATACGCAGTATTTT. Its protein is CATTEGTSTDTQYF. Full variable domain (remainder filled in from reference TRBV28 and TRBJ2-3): DVKVTQSSRYLVKRTGEKVFLECVQDMDHENMFWYRQDPGLGLRLIYFSYDVKMKEKGDIPEGYSVSREKKERFSLILESASTNQTSMYLCATTEGTSTDTQYFGPGTRLTVL.

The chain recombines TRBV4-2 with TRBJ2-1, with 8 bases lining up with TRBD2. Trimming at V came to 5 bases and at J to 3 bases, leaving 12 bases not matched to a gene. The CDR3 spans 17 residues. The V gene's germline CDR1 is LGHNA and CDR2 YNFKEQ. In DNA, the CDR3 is TGTGCCAGCAGCGATGGGGTAGGAGCGGGGGTCTACAATGAGCAGTTCTTC. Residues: CASSDGVGAGVYNEQFF.

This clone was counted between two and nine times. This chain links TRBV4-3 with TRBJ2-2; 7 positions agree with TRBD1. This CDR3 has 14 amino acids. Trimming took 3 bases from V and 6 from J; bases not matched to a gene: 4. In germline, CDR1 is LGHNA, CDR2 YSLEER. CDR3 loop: CASSHPQGAGELFF. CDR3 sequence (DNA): TGCGCCAGCAGCCATCCTCAGGGGGCCGGGGAGCTGTTTTTT.

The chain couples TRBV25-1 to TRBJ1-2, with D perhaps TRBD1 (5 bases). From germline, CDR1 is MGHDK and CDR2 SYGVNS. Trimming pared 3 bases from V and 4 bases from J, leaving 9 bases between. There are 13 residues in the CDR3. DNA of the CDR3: TGTGCCAGCAGTGACGTGGGGGGCTATGGCTACACCTTC. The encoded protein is CASSDVGGYGYTF.

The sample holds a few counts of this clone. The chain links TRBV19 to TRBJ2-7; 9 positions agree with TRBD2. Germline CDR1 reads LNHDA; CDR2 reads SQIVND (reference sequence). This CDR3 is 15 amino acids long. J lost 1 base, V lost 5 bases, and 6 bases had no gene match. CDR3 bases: TGTGCCAGTAGTCGGTCTAGCGGGACGTCCTACGAGCAGTACTTC. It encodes CASSRSSGTSYEQYF.

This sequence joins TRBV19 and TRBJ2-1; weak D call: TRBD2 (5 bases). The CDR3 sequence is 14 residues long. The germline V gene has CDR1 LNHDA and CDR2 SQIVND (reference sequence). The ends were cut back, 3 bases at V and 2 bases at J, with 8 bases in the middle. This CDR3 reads CASSIQRTYNEQFF. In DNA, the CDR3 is TGTGCCAGTAGTATCCAGCGGACCTACAATGAGCAGTTCTTC. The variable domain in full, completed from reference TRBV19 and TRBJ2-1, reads DGGITQSPKYLFRKEGQNVTLSCEQNLNHDAMYWYRQDPGQGLRLIYYSQIVNDFQKGDIAEGYSVSREKKESFPLTVTSAQKNPTAFYLCASSIQRTYNEQFFGPGTRLTVL.

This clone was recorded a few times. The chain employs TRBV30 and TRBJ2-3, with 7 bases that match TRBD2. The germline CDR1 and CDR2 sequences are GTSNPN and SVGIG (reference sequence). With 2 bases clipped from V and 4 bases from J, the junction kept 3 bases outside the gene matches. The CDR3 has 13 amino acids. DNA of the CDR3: TGTGCCTGGAGTCCGGGACTATCAGATACGCAGTATTTT. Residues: CAWSPGLSDTQYF.

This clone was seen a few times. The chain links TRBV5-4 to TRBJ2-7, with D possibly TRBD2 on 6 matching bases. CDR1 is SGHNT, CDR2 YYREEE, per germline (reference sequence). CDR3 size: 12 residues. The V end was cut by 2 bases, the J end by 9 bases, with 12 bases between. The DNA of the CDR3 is TGTGCCAGCAGCTTCGCTAGCGACGGGCAGTACTTC. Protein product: CASSFASDGQYF. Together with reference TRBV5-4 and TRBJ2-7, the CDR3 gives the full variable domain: ETGVTQSPTHLIKTRGQQVTLRCSSQSGHNTVSWYQQALGQGPQFIFQYYREEENGRGNFPPRFSGLQFPNYSSELNVNALELDDSALYLCASSFASDGQYFGPGTRLTVT.

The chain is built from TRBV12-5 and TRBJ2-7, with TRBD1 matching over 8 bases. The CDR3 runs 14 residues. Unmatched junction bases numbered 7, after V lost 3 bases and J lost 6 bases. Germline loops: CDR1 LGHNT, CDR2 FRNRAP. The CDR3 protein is CASGFPGTGGEQYF. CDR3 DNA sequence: TGTGCTAGTGGTTTCCCCGGGACAGGCGGCGAGCAGTACTTC.

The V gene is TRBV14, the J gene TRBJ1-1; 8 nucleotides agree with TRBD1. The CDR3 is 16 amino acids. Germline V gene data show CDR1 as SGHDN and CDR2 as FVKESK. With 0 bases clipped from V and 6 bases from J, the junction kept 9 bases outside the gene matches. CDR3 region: CASSQDWWTGRSEAFF. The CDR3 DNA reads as TGTGCCAGCAGCCAAGATTGGTGGACAGGGAGGTCTGAAGCTTTCTTT.

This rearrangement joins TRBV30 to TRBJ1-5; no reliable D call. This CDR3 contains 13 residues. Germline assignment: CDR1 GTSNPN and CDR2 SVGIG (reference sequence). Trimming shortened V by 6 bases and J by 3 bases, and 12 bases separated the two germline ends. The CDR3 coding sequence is TGTGCCTGTTCTAACAGTCCCAATCAGCCCCAGCATTTT. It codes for CACSNSPNQPQHF.

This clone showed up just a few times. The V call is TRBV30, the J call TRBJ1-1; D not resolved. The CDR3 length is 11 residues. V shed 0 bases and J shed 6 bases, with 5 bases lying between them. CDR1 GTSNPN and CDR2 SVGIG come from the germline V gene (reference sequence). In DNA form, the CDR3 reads TGTGCCTGGAGTGTAGCCTCTGAAGCTTTCTTT. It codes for CAWSVASEAFF.

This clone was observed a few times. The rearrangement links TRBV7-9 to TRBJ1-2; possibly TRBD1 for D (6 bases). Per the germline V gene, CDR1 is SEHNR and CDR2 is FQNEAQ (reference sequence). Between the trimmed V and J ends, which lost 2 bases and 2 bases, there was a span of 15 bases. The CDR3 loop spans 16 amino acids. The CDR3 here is CASSLWQGTVNYGYTF. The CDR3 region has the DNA TGTGCCAGCAGCTTATGGCAGGGGACGGTGAACTATGGCTACACCTTC.